A single sample gave rise to the 27 T cell receptor beta chains below, sequenced in a study of cytomegalovirus exposure and HLA in healthy donors. Researchers ran the PCR with 60 Vbeta and 13 Jbeta primers. This table comes from immunoSEQ multiplex PCR, and its TCRdb copy is limited to in-frame clones, with some not included. Here the sample spans 280,000 or so clones, about 90% being singletons. Sequenced: PBMCs. Receptor source: a young woman in good health and CMV-seronegative.

In its sample, this clone was seen a few times. The chain recombines TRBV9 with TRBJ2-5; 9 positions agree with TRBD2. Germline assignment: CDR1 SGDLS and CDR2 YYNGEE. The V and J ends lost 4 bases and 10 bases, in that order; junction bases with no gene match: 14. CDR3 length: 15 residues. The CDR3 coding sequence is TGTGCCAGCAGCCCGCGAGCGGGGGGCCAAGGGGGCCAGTACTTC. Protein sequence: CASSPRAGGQGGQYF.

The chain recombines TRBV11-2 with TRBJ2-2; possible D gene TRBD2, 6 bases. Germline values: CDR1 SGHAT, CDR2 FQNNGV. There are 16 residues in the CDR3. With 7 bases removed from V and 1 base from J, the gap between germline ends came to 16 bases. This CDR3 is CASKPRAGMNTGELFF. The DNA of the CDR3 is TGTGCCAGCAAACCTAGGGCGGGGATGAACACCGGGGAGCTGTTTTTT.

The rearrangement joins TRBV10-3 to TRBJ2-7, with D possibly being TRBD1 (5 bases). Germline V lookup: CDR1 ENHRY, CDR2 SYGVKD. V was shortened by 3 bases and J by 6 bases, with 12 bases between the two germline ends. This CDR3 is 13 amino acids long. The CDR3 spells CAISDETGAEQYF. CDR3 bases: TGTGCCATCAGTGATGAAACAGGAGCCGAGCAGTACTTC.

CDR3 protein: CSVEWTGIHGYTF. The CDR3 DNA follows: TGCAGCGTTGAATGGACAGGGATCCATGGCTACACCTTC. V and J are TRBV29-1 and TRBJ1-2, with 8 nucleotides matching TRBD1. Germline V gives CDR1 SQVTM, CDR2 ANQGSEA. The CDR3 has 13 amino acids. J was trimmed by 6 bases and V by 2 bases; bases with no gene match: 5.

The chain links TRBV10-2 to TRBJ1-2; possibly TRBD1 for D (5 bases). The V gene's germline CDR1 is WSHSY and CDR2 SAAADI. This CDR3 region has 15 residues. The V end was cut by 1 base, the J end by 6 bases, with 15 bases between. As DNA, the CDR3 is TGCGCCAGCAGTGAGTTCAGGGTAGCGGCGGATGGCTACACCTTC. Amino acids: CASSEFRVAADGYTF.

This chain links TRBV9 with TRBJ1-2, with 7 positions matching TRBD1. The CDR3 length is 13 residues. Germline-derived CDR1 and CDR2 are SGDLS and YYNGEE. The trim removed 10 bases at V and 6 bases at J, leaving 12 bases unmatched. CDR3 bases: TGTGCCTCCACCTCCGGGACAGCGGATGGCTACACCTTC. It encodes CASTSGTADGYTF.

V is TRBV10-1 and J is TRBJ1-3; tentatively, D is TRBD1 (5 bases). The CDR3 length is 17 residues. CDR1 WNHNN and CDR2 SYGVQD come from the germline V gene (reference sequence). Trimming took 6 bases from V and 4 from J, leaving 22 bases between them. The CDR3 loop reads CASRYEIPGKCGNTIYF. The DNA for the CDR3 is TGCGCCAGCAGATACGAAATCCCAGGGAAATGCGGAAACACCATATATTTT.

This clone was counted a single time. J is TRBJ1-2 and V is TRBV5-5; D call uncertain. CDR1 and CDR2 (germline): SGHKS, YYEKEE (reference sequence). With 1 base removed from V and 2 bases from J, the gap between germline ends came to 6 bases. This CDR3 has 13 amino acids. The DNA of the CDR3 is TGTGCCAGCAGCTTGATCGAGAACTATGGCTACACCTTC. This encodes CASSLIENYGYTF.

The chain links TRBV15 to TRBJ1-2; 12 nucleotides agree with TRBD1. Germline-derived CDR1 and CDR2 are LNHNV and YYDKDF (reference sequence). This CDR3 comprises 15 residues. Trimming took 5 bases from V and 7 from J; bases not matched to a gene: 8. The CDR3 nucleotides are TGTGCCACCAGCGGACCGGGACAGGGGGCTTCTGGCTACACCTTC. This gives the protein CATSGPGQGASGYTF. Complete variable domain (other parts from reference TRBV15 and TRBJ1-2): DAMVIQNPRYQVTQFGKPVTLSCSQTLNHNVMYWYQQKSSQAPKLLFHYYDKDFNNEADTPDNFQSRRPNTSFCFLDIRSPGLGDTAMYLCATSGPGQGASGYTFGSGTRLTVV.

The rearrangement joins TRBV6-1 to TRBJ2-3; weak D call: TRBD2 (5 bases). Germline CDR1 and CDR2: MNHNS and SASEGT. The CDR3 is made up of 14 amino acids. With 6 bases removed from V and 5 bases from J, the gap between germline ends came to 15 bases. CDR3 loop: CASSARRFEDTQYF. The CDR3 nucleotides read TGTGCCAGCAGCGCCCGGAGGTTTGAAGATACGCAGTATTTT.

The rearrangement joins TRBV6-1 to TRBJ2-7, with 8 bases matching TRBD2. V was pared by 7 bases and J by 2 bases, with 10 bases of the junction left unmatched. Germline V gene lookup returns CDR1 MNHNS and CDR2 SASEGT. CDR3 length: 15 amino acids. For the CDR3, the DNA is TGTGCCAGCACTTCAATCGGGACTAGGACCTACGAGCAGTACTTC. Translation: CASTSIGTRTYEQYF.

This chain joins TRBV5-1 and TRBJ2-1; D is unclear. Germline CDR1 SGHRS, CDR2 YFSETQ. Trimming took off 4 bases at V and 3 bases at J, with 5 bases between the two ends. The CDR3 is made up of 12 amino acids. CDR3: CASSQIYNEQFF. CDR3 DNA: TGCGCCAGCAGCCAAATCTACAATGAGCAGTTCTTC.

This sequence joins TRBV19 and TRBJ1-5; maybe TRBD1 (5 bases). Trimming took off 1 base at V and 0 bases at J, with 7 bases between the two ends. The CDR3 spans 15 residues. Germline V CDR1 and CDR2: LNHDA, SQIVND (reference sequence). DNA of the CDR3: TGTGCCAGTAGTATAGGCGGGGCTAGCAATCAGCCCCAGCATTTT. This translates into CASSIGGASNQPQHF.

The V and J genes are TRBV20-1 and TRBJ1-2, with D unclear. This CDR3 region has 11 residues. V lost 0 bases, J lost 7 bases, and 6 bases lay in between. In germline, CDR1 is DFQATT, CDR2 SNEGSKA (reference sequence). The CDR3 bases are TGCAGTGCTAGAGATCTCGGTGGCTACACCTTC. This encodes CSARDLGGYTF.

CDR3 loop: CASSLFGGGNNEQFF. The CDR3 coding sequence is TGTGCCAGCAGTTTATTCGGGGGGGGAAACAATGAGCAGTTCTTC. The J gene is TRBJ2-1, the V gene TRBV27, with 8 bases aligning to TRBD2. Germline CDR1 reads MNHEY; CDR2 reads SMNVEV (reference sequence). CDR3 length equals 15 residues. V shed 1 base and J 5 bases; nucleotides not matched to a gene: 4.

This chain links TRBV25-1 with TRBJ2-3, with 7 bases lining up with TRBD2. After removal of 3 bases from V and 2 bases from J, the junction contained 2 bases not matched to a gene. CDR3 length: 14 residues. The germline CDR1 and CDR2 sequences are MGHDK and SYGVNS. The CDR3 protein is CASSEREFTDTQYF. In nucleotides, the CDR3 is TGTGCCAGCAGTGAGCGGGAGTTCACAGATACGCAGTATTTT.

The rearrangement joins TRBV19 to TRBJ1-2; 9 nucleotides line up with TRBD1. CDR3 length: 16 amino acids. The V and J ends lost 8 bases and 7 bases, in that order; junction bases with no gene match: 17. Per the germline V gene, CDR1 is LNHDA and CDR2 is SQIVND (reference sequence). The CDR3, as DNA: TGTGCCAGTTCTGATCCGGGACAGGGCATTCTTGGTGGCTACACCTTC. This encodes CASSDPGQGILGGYTF.

The chain uses TRBV28 and TRBJ1-1; D unclear. The CDR3 is 13 residues long. V was clipped by 4 bases and J by 11 bases, with 17 bases between them. Germline V CDR1 and CDR2: MDHEN, SYDVKM. Here the CDR3 reads CASSYTAQPGAFF. CDR3 DNA: TGTGCCAGCAGTTACACAGCCCAACCTGGCGCTTTCTTT.

The rearrangement uses TRBV9 and TRBJ1-6; TRBD1 agrees at 9 bases. Trimming at V came to 0 bases and at J to 13 bases, leaving 14 bases not matched to a gene. CDR3 length: 17 amino acids. The germline gives CDR1 SGDLS, CDR2 YYNGEE. The CDR3 nucleotides are TGTGCCAGCAGCGTAGGGACCCGAGGGGACAGGGAGTGGCCCCTCCACTTT. This codes for CASSVGTRGDREWPLHF.

J is TRBJ2-7 and V is TRBV4-1; 7 bases are a match to TRBD1. Trimming took 2 bases from V and 0 from J; bases not matched to a gene: 10. Germline CDR1 MGHRA, CDR2 YSYEKL. The CDR3 sequence is 17 residues long. This chain's CDR3 is CASSQFIPTGTSYEQYF. The CDR3 nucleotides are TGCGCCAGCAGCCAATTTATCCCGACAGGGACCTCCTACGAGCAGTACTTC.

V is TRBV13 and J is TRBJ2-6, with D possibly TRBD2 on 5 matching bases. Trimming took 4 bases from V and 0 from J, leaving 13 bases between them. Germline CDR1 reads PRHDT; CDR2 reads FYEKMQ (reference sequence). This CDR3 is 17 amino acids long. CDR3 region: CASSSADTSSGANVLTF. The CDR3 coding sequence is TGTGCCAGCAGCTCCGCCGACACTAGCTCTGGGGCCAACGTCCTGACTTTC.

The chain couples TRBV7-3 to TRBJ2-3, with 9 bases lining up with TRBD1. V dropped 2 bases and J dropped 6; count of bases not matched to a gene: 9. This CDR3 comprises 16 residues. Per germline, CDR1 SGHTA and CDR2 FQGTGA. The CDR3 DNA sequence: TGTGCCAGCAGCTTAGGGACAGGGACCTTTTTCGATACGCAGTATTTT. Translating it yields CASSLGTGTFFDTQYF.

The V and J genes are TRBV7-8 and TRBJ2-1; 9 bases agree with TRBD2. Trimming at V came to 3 bases and at J to 16 bases, leaving 7 bases not matched to a gene. Germline-derived CDR1 and CDR2 are SGHVS and FQNEAQ. The CDR3 is made up of 12 amino acids. CDR3 in amino acids: CASSFRPGTSFF. For the CDR3, the DNA is TGTGCCAGCAGCTTTCGTCCCGGGACTAGCTTCTTC.

This clone was picked up one time. The chain recombines TRBV9 with TRBJ2-1, with 14 nucleotides matching TRBD2. With V trimmed by 3 bases and J by 9 bases, 8 bases remained unmatched. There are 16 residues in the CDR3. CDR1 is SGDLS, CDR2 YYNGEE, per germline. CDR3 sequence reads: CASSAKTSGGAIEQFF. As DNA, the CDR3 is TGTGCCAGCAGCGCGAAGACTAGCGGGGGGGCCATTGAGCAGTTCTTC.

The V gene is TRBV6-6, the J gene TRBJ2-7; 7 bases are shared with TRBD1. Germline-derived CDR1 and CDR2 are MNHNY and SVGAGI (reference sequence). The CDR3 has 15 residues. Trimming at V came to 0 bases and at J to 2 bases, leaving 4 bases not matched to a gene. CDR3 region: CASSYSGTAPYEQYF. DNA of the CDR3: TGTGCCAGCAGTTACTCCGGGACAGCCCCCTACGAGCAGTACTTC.

V gene TRBV7-3 combines with J gene TRBJ2-1; 10 positions agree with TRBD2. Germline values: CDR1 SGHTA, CDR2 FQGTGA. The length of the CDR3 is 15 residues. Trimming at V came to 4 bases and at J to 3 bases, leaving 3 bases not matched to a gene. This CDR3 is CASSSASGSYNEQFF. For the CDR3, the DNA is TGTGCCAGCAGCTCTGCTAGCGGGAGCTACAATGAGCAGTTCTTC. The complete variable domain, with remaining parts taken from reference TRBV7-3 and TRBJ2-1, reads GAGVSQTPSNKVTEKGKYVELRCDPISGHTALYWYRQSLGQGPEFLIYFQGTGAADDSGLPNDRFFAVRPEGSVSTLKIQRTERGDSAVYLCASSSASGSYNEQFFGPGTRLTVL.

The chain combines TRBV7-3 with TRBJ1-2; 7 bases align to TRBD1. The junction had 14 bases not matched to a gene; V was cut back by 6 bases and J by 10 bases. The CDR3 has 14 amino acids. Looked up from germline, CDR1 is SGHTA and CDR2 is FQGTGA. The CDR3, as DNA: TGTGCCAGCAGTCCAACAGGGGCCGCAGGGGACTACACCTTC. This translates into CASSPTGAAGDYTF.